This TCR beta chain was documented in a study of CD8 T cells in ankylosing spondylitis. Study results and caveats: Ankylosing spondylitis blood appeared to be characterized by a TCR beta motif of several highly homologous variants. Relatively scarce in peripheral blood, disease-linked clones were CD8+. Reports of some motif variants in reactive arthritis synovial fluid and blood predate this one.

The trim removed 7 bases at V and 8 bases at J, leaving 8 bases unmatched. The CDR3 runs to 14 residues. Germline V CDR1 and CDR2: SGHRS, YFSETQ. TCRdb re-analysed the 5' RACE reads in MiXCR, keeping a single row per CDR3 protein. The sample yields more than 600,000 distinct CDR3 sequences, around a fifth seen once. As regards this clonotype: Its matching antigen is unknown.

Input material: blood, either unsorted or a sorted T cell fraction (not recorded which). The origin of this receptor is a male donor with ankylosing spondylitis. This sequence joins TRBV5-1 and TRBJ1-4; 10 bases fit TRBD1. The CDR3 bases are TGCGCCAGCGCGCGTGGGACAGGGGCCGAAAAACTGTTTTTT. This sequence encodes CASARGTGAEKLFF.